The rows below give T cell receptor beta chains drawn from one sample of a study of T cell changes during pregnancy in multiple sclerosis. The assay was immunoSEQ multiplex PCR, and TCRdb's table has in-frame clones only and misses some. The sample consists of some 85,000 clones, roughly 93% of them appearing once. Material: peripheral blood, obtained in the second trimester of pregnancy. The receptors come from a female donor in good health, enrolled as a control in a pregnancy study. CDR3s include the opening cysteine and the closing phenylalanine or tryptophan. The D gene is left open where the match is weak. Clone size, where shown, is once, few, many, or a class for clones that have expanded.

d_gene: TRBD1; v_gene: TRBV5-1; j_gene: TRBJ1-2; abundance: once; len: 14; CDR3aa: CASSLAGGEYGYTF; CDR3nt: TGCGCCAGCAGCTTGGCAGGGGGCGAATATGGCTACACCTTC
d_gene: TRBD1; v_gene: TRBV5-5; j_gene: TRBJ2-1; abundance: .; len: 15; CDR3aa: CASSLPTGTYNEQFF; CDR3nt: TGTGCCAGCAGCCTTCCGACAGGGACGTACAATGAGCAGTTCTTC
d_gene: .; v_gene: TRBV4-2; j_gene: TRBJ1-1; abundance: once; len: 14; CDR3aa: CASSPSRVGTEAFF; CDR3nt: TGTGCCAGCAGCCCGTCCAGGGTGGGCACTGAAGCTTTCTTT
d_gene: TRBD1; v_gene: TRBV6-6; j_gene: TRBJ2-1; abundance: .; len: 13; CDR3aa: CASSPDRYNEQFF; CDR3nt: TGTGCCAGCAGTCCGGACAGGTACAATGAGCAGTTCTTC
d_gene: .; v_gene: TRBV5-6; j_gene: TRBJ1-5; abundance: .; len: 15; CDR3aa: CASSFRGGSNQPQHF; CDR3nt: TGTGCCAGCAGCTTCCGGGGAGGTAGCAATCAGCCCCAGCATTTT
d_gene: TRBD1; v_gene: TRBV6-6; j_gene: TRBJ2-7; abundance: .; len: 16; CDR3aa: CASSYSKGQGFDEQYF; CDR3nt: TGTGCCAGCAGTTACTCGAAGGGACAGGGCTTCGACGAGCAGTACTTC
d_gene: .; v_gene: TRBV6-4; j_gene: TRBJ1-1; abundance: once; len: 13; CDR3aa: CASSVTGNTEAFF; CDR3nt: TGTGCCAGCAGCGTCACAGGGAACACTGAAGCTTTCTTT
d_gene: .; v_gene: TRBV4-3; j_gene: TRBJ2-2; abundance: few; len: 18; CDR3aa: CASSQDRLTGMNTGELFF; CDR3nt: TGCGCCAGCAGCCAAGATCGTTTGACAGGAATGAACACCGGGGAGCTGTTTTTT
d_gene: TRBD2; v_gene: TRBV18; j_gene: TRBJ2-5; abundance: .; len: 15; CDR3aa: CASSGLAGSQETQYF; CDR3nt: TGTGCCAGCTCAGGACTAGCGGGGTCGCAAGAGACCCAGTACTTC
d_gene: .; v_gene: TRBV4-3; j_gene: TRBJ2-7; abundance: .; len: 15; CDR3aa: CASSQAYLGGYEQYF; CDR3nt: TGCGCCAGCAGCCAAGCTTATTTGGGGGGCTACGAGCAGTACTTC
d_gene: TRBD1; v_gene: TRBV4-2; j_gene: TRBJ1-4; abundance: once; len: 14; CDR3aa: CASSRTGTNEKLFF; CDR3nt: TGTGCCAGCAGCCGGACAGGGACAAATGAAAAACTGTTTTTT
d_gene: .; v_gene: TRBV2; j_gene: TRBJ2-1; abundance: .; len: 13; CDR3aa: CASGTAFDNEQFF; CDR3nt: TGTGCCAGTGGCACAGCCTTTGACAATGAGCAGTTCTTC
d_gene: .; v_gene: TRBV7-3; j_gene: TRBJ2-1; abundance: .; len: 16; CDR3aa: CASSSSGRGPYNEQFF; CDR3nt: TGTGCCAGCAGCTCCTCCGGGCGGGGGCCTTACAATGAGCAGTTCTTC
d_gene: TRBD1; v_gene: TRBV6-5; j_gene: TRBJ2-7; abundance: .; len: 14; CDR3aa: CASSFRDRGYEQYF; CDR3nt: TGTGCCAGCAGCTTCAGGGACAGGGGCTACGAGCAGTACTTC
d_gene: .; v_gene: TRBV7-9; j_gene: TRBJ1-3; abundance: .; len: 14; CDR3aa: CASSLLGAGNTIYF; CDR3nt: TGTGCCAGCAGCTTACTAGGGGCTGGAAACACCATATATTTT
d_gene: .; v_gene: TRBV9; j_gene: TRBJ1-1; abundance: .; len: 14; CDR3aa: CASSVAEMNTEAFF; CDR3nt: TGTGCCAGCAGCGTAGCTGAGATGAACACTGAAGCTTTCTTT
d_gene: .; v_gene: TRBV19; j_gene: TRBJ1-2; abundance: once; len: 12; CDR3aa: CASSPRRGGYTF; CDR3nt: TGTGCCAGTAGTCCCAGGCGGGGTGGCTACACCTTC
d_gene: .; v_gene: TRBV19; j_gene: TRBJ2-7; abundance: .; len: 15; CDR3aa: CASSVQSSGSYEQYF; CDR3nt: TGTGCCAGTAGTGTCCAGTCATCAGGATCCTACGAGCAGTACTTC
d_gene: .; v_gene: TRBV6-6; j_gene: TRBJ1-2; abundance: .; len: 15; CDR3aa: CASSPTVGGPYGYTF; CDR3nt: TGTGCCAGCAGTCCAACGGTGGGGGGACCCTATGGCTACACCTTC
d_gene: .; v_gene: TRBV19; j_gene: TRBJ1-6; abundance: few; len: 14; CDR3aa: CASRTGTNNSPLHF; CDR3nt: TGTGCCAGTAGAACGGGGACAAATAATTCACCCCTCCACTTT
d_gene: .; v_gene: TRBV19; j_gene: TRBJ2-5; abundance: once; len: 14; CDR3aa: CASSKGRGSETQYF; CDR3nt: TGTGCCAGTAGTAAGGGCAGGGGATCGGAGACCCAGTACTTC
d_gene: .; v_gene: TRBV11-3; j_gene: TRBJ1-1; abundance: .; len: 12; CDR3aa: CASSLAEVEAFF; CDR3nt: TGTGCCAGCAGCTTAGCAGAAGTTGAAGCTTTCTTT
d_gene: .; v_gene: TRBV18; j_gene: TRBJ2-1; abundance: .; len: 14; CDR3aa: CASSRQIGQAEQFF; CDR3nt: TGTGCCAGCTCCCGTCAAATTGGTCAGGCGGAGCAGTTCTTC
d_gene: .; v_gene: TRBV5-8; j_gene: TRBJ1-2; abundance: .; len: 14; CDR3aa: CASSMISRQFGYTF; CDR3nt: TGTGCCAGCAGTATGATATCCCGTCAGTTCGGCTACACCTTC
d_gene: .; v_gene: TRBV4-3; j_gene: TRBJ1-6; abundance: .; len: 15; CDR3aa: CASSQGAAQNSPLHF; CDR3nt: TGCGCCAGCAGCCAAGGGGCAGCACAAAATTCACCCCTCCACTTT
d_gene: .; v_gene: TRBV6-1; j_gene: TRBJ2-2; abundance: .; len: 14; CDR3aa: CASRAPSNTGELFF; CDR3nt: TGTGCCAGCAGGGCCCCTTCGAACACCGGGGAGCTGTTTTTT
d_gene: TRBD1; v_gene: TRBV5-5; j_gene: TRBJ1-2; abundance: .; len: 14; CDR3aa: CASSLAQGAGGYTF; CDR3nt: TGTGCCAGCAGCTTGGCCCAGGGGGCAGGTGGCTACACCTTC